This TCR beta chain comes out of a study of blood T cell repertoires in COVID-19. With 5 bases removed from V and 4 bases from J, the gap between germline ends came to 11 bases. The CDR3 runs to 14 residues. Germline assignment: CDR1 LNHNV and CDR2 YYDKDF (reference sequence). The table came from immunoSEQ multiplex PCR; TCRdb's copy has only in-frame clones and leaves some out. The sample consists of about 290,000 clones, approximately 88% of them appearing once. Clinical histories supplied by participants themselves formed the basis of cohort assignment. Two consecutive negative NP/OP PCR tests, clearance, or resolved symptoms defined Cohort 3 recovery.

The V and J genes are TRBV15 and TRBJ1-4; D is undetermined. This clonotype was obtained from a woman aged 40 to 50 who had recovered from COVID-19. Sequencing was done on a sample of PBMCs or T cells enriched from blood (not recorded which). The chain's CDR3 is CATSYDTNNEKLFF. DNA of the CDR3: TGTGCCACCAGCTACGACACCAATAATGAAAAACTGTTTTTT.